The 15 T cell receptor beta chains below come from one sample, sequenced in a study of blood T cell repertoires in COVID-19. The repertoire was sequenced with immunoSEQ multiplex PCR; TCRdb's copy has only in-frame clones and lacks some. Among some 330,000 clones listed, over 80% were seen once. Input material: PBMCs or T cells enriched from blood (not recorded which). The receptors originated from a man aged 25 to 45 who had recovered from COVID-19.

The chain recombines TRBV28 with TRBJ1-3, with TRBD1 matching 10 bases. Germline V gives CDR1 MDHEN, CDR2 SYDVKM. The junction had 8 bases not matched to a gene; V was cut back by 3 bases and J by 3 bases. This CDR3 region has 17 residues. The CDR3 reads CASSFFRRDRGGNTIYF. The CDR3 DNA reads TGTGCCAGCAGTTTTTTTCGACGGGACAGGGGTGGAAACACCATATATTTT.

The CDR3 region has the DNA TGCGCCAGCAGCCTCGGGACTAGCGGGGGACCGACCTACGAGCAGTACTTC. It codes for CASSLGTSGGPTYEQYF. The chain employs TRBV5-1 and TRBJ2-7; 14 positions agree with TRBD2. Trimming took 4 bases from V and 2 from J; bases not matched to a gene: 8. Looked up from germline, CDR1 is SGHRS and CDR2 is YFSETQ. The CDR3 is made up of 17 amino acids.

The chain joins TRBV15 to TRBJ2-3, with 7 bases matching TRBD2. The CDR3 totals 15 residues. Germline V gives CDR1 LNHNV, CDR2 YYDKDF (reference sequence). J was trimmed by 3 bases and V by 5 bases; bases with no gene match: 8. The DNA of the CDR3 is TGTGCCACCAGCCCCCGGCAGCGGGGAACAGATACGCAGTATTTT. Translating it yields CATSPRQRGTDTQYF.

The chain uses TRBV4-2 and TRBJ2-1; TRBD2 is a possible D gene (5 bases). CDR1 LGHNA and CDR2 YNFKEQ come from the germline V gene. Trimming left V 0 bases short and J 8 bases short, with 14 bases between. This CDR3 comprises 15 residues. CDR3 DNA: TGTGCCAGCAGCCAAGATCTAACTAGTTTCGATGAGCAGTTCTTC. It is translated as CASSQDLTSFDEQFF.

The chain is built from TRBV5-1 and TRBJ2-2; D not certain. V dropped 5 bases and J dropped 4 bases, with 9 bases sitting between them. Germline CDR1 SGHRS, CDR2 YFSETQ. The CDR3 runs 13 residues. This chain's CDR3 is CASSLESTGELFF. The CDR3 DNA follows: TGCGCCAGCAGTCTGGAGAGCACCGGGGAGCTGTTTTTT.

The rearrangement joins TRBV25-1 to TRBJ1-1, with D perhaps TRBD1 (5 bases). This CDR3 is built from 12 residues. From germline, CDR1 is MGHDK and CDR2 SYGVNS. Trimming took off 2 bases at V and 6 bases at J, with 7 bases between the two ends. CDR3 nucleotide sequence: TGTGCCAGCAGTGAAGTAGGGGCTGAAGCTTTCTTT. Translation gives CASSEVGAEAFF.

The CDR3 DNA follows: TGTGCCAGCAGGGATAACCCCGGGGAAGCTTTCTTT. It specifies CASRDNPGEAFF. The chain couples TRBV28 to TRBJ1-1; D uncertain. Germline V gene lookup returns CDR1 MDHEN and CDR2 SYDVKM. There are 12 residues in the CDR3. Trimming took off 6 bases at V and 8 bases at J, with 13 bases between the two ends.

Comments on this clone: Within the sample, other DNA sequences also encode this same CDR3. The chain recombines TRBV3-1 (or the pseudogene TRBV3-2) with TRBJ2-7, with a weak D call TRBD2 (5 bases). The germline V gene has CDR1 LGHDT and CDR2 YNNKEL (reference sequence). The CDR3 totals 14 residues. Trimming shortened V by 1 base and J by 0 bases, and 7 bases separated the two germline ends. The CDR3: CASSQVGSSYEQYF. CDR3 nucleotides: TGTGCCAGCAGCCAAGTGGGGAGCTCCTACGAGCAGTACTTC.

This clone was observed once. The rearrangement uses TRBV11-3 and TRBJ2-7, with TRBD1 matching 9 bases. Germline-derived CDR1 and CDR2 are SGHNT and YENEEA. The CDR3 has 15 residues. The V and J ends lost 5 bases and 5 bases, in that order; junction bases with no gene match: 10. The CDR3 region is CASSLGDREVDEQYF. The CDR3 DNA follows: TGTGCCAGCAGCCTGGGGGACAGGGAGGTGGACGAGCAGTACTTC.

This clone was observed a handful of times. The DNA of the CDR3 is TGTGCCAGCAGTGTCCCAGGGGACGTGGAAGCTTTCTTT. Translated: CASSVPGDVEAFF. The chain employs TRBV28 and TRBJ1-1, with a weak D call TRBD1 (6 bases). Trimming stripped 5 bases from V and 8 bases from J, with 15 bases between. The length of the CDR3 is 13 residues. The germline gives CDR1 MDHEN, CDR2 SYDVKM.

The rearrangement uses TRBV4-2 and TRBJ1-2; TRBD1 agrees at 8 bases. Losses at the gene ends were 0 bases for V and 5 bases for J; bases not matched to a gene: 11. The CDR3 sequence is 17 residues long. The germline CDR1 and CDR2 sequences are LGHNA and YNFKEQ. Here the CDR3 reads CASSQEPSPDREYGYTF. The CDR3 bases are TGTGCCAGCAGCCAAGAGCCCTCTCCGGACAGGGAATATGGCTACACCTTC.

The chain recombines TRBV6-5 with TRBJ1-2, with TRBD1 matching 9 bases. The V and J ends lost 2 bases and 4 bases, in that order; junction bases with no gene match: 8. From germline, CDR1 is MNHEY and CDR2 SVGAGI. This CDR3 comprises 16 residues. Here the CDR3 reads CASSYAGTGTSYGYTF. In DNA, the CDR3 is TGTGCCAGCAGTTACGCCGGGACAGGGACTTCCTATGGCTACACCTTC.

This clone was recorded only once. In DNA, the CDR3 is TGTGCCAGTATCCCTTCGGCGGACAGGGGTTCCGAGCAGTACTTC. Its translation: CASIPSADRGSEQYF. The V call is TRBV19, the J call TRBJ2-7; the match to TRBD1 covers 9 bases. J gave up 6 bases and V 7 bases, and 13 bases lay outside the gene matches. The CDR3 length is 15 residues. Germline V lookup: CDR1 LNHDA, CDR2 SQIVND (reference sequence).

The genes are TRBV11-1 and TRBJ2-5; a weak D match, TRBD1 (5 bases). The V and J ends lost 2 bases and 5 bases respectively, with 9 bases between them. This CDR3 region has 13 residues. The germline V gene encodes CDR1 SGHAT and CDR2 FQDESV (reference sequence). CDR3 sequence reads: CASSLPGWETQYF. CDR3 coding DNA: TGTGCCAGCAGCTTACCAGGGTGGGAGACCCAGTACTTC.

The chain links TRBV12-3 or TRBV12-4 to TRBJ2-7, with D tentatively TRBD2 (5 bases). This CDR3 is built from 13 residues. Trimming shortened V by 3 bases and J by 2 bases, and 8 bases separated the two germline ends. CDR3: CASSLKRAYEQYF. Written as DNA, the CDR3 is TGTGCCAGCAGTTTGAAGAGGGCCTACGAGCAGTACTTC.